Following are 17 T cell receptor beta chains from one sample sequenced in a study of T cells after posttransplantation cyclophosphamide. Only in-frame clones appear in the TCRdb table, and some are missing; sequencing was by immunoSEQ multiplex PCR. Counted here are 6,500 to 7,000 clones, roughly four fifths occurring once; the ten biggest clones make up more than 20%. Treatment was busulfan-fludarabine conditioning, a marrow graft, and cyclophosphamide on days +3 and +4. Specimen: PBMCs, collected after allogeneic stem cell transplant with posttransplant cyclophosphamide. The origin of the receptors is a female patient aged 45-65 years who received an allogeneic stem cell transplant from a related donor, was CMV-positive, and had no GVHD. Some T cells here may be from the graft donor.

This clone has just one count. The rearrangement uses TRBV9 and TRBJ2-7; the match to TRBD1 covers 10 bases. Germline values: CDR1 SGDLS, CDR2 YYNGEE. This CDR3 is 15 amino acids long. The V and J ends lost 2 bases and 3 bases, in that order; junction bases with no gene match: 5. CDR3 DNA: TGTGCCAGCAGCGTTAAGGGACAGGGGTTCTACGAGCAGTACTTC. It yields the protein CASSVKGQGFYEQYF.

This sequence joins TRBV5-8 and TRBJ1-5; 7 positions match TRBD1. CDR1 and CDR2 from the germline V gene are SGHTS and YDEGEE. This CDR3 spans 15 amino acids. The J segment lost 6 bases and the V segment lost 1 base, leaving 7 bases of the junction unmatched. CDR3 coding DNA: TGTGCCAGCAGCTTGTTAACAGGGGCTAGTCAGCCCCAGCATTTT. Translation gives CASSLLTGASQPQHF.

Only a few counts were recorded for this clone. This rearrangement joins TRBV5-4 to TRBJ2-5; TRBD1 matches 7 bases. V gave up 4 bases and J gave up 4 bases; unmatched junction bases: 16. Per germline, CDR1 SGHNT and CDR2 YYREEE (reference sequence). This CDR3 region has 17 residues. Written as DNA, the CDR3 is TGTGCCAGCAGCGACAGGGCGGCGGGCGACGGAGGAGAGACCCAGTACTTC. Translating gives CASSDRAAGDGGETQYF.

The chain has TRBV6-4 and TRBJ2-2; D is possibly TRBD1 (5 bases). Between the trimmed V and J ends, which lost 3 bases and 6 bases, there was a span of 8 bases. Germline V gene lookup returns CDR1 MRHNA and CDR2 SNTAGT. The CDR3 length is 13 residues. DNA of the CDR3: TGTGCCAGCAGTGAGGTCAGGGCCGGGGAGCTGTTTTTT. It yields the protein CASSEVRAGELFF.

The CDR3 DNA is TGCGCCAGCAGCTTGGTGTGGCGGGGGGGCCCCACAGATACGCAGTATTTT. Residues: CASSLVWRGGPTDTQYF. The chain combines TRBV5-1 with TRBJ2-3, with 9 bases aligning to TRBD2. CDR1 is SGHRS, CDR2 YFSETQ, per germline. The J segment lost 2 bases and the V segment lost 0 bases, leaving 7 bases of the junction unmatched. CDR3 length equals 17 residues.

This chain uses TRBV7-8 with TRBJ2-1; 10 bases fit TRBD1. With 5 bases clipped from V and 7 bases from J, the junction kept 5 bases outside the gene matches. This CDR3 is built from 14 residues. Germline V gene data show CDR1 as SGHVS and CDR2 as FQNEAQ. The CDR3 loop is CASSDRQGANEQFF. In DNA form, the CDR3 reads TGTGCCAGCAGCGATCGACAGGGGGCTAATGAGCAGTTCTTC.

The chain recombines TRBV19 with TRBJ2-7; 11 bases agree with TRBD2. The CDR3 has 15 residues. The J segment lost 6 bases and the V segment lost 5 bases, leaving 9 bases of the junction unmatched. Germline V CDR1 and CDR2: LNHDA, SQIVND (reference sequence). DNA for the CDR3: TGTGCCAGTAGTCCCACGGGGCTAGCGGGAGGCGAGCAGTACTTC. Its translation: CASSPTGLAGGEQYF.

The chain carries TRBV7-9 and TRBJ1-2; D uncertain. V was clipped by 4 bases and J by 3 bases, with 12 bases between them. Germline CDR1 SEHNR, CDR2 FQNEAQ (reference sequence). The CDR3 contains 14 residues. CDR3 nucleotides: TGTGCCAGCAGCTCCATGGACGGGGACTATGGCTACACCTTC. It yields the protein CASSSMDGDYGYTF.

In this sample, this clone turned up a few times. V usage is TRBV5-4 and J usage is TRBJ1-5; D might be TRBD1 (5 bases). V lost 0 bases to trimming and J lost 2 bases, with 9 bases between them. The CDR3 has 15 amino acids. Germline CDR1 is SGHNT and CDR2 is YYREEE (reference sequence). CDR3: CASSLVPGGNQPQHF. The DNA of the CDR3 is TGTGCCAGCAGCTTGGTCCCGGGGGGCAATCAGCCCCAGCATTTT.

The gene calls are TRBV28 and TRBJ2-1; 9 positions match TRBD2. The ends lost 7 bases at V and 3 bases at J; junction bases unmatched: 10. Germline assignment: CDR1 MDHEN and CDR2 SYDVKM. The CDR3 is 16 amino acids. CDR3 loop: CASTSLGTSNYNEQFF. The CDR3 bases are TGTGCCAGCACGTCTCTCGGGACTAGCAACTACAATGAGCAGTTCTTC.

DNA for the CDR3: TGTGCCAGCAGCGCCGGGGGACTAGCGGGTTCCAATGAGCAGTTCTTC. Its protein product is CASSAGGLAGSNEQFF. The chain recombines TRBV9 with TRBJ2-1; the match to TRBD2 covers 12 bases. Looked up from germline, CDR1 is SGDLS and CDR2 is YYNGEE. J lost 6 bases, V lost 3 bases, and 7 bases had no gene match. CDR3 size: 16 residues.

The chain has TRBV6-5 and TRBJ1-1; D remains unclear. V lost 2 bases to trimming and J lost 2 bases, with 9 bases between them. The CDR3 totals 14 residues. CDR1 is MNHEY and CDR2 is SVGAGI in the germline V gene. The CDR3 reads CASSYAVANTEAFF. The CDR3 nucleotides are TGTGCCAGCAGTTACGCAGTGGCAAACACTGAAGCTTTCTTT.

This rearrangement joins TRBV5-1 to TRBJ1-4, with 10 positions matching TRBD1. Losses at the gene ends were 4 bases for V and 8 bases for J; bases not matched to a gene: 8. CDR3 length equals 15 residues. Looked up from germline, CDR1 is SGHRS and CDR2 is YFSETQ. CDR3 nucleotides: TGCGCCAGCAGCCCCCTCCGGACAGGGGGGGAAAAACTGTTTTTT. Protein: CASSPLRTGGEKLFF.

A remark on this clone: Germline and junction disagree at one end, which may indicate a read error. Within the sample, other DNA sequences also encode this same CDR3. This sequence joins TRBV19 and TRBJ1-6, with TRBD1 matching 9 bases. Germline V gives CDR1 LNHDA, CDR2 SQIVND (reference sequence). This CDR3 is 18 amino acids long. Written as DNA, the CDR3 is TGTGCCAGTAGTCCCCGGACAGGGGCCCTCTCCTATAATTCCCCCCTCCACTTT. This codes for CASSPRTGALSYNSPLHF.

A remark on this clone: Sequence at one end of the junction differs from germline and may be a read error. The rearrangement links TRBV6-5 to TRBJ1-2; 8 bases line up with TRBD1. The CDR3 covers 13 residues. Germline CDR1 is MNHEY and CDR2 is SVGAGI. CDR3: CASSYPGQGKAIF. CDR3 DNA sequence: TGTGCCAGCAGTTACCCTGGACAGGGCAAAGCGATATTC.

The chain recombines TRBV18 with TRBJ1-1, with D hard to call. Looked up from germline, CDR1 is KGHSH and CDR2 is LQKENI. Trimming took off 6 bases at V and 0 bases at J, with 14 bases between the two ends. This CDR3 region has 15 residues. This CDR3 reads CASSPGGSMNTEAFF. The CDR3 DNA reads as TGTGCCAGCTCCCCGGGAGGCAGTATGAACACTGAAGCTTTCTTT.

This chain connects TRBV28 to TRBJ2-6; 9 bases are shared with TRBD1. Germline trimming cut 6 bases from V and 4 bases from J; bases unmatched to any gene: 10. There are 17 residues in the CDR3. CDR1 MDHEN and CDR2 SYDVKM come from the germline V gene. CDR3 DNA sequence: TGTGCCAGCAGCCGTGCCGGGACAGGGATCGGGGCCAACGTCCTGACTTTC. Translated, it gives CASSRAGTGIGANVLTF. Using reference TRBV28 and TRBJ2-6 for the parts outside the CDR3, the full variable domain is DVKVTQSSRYLVKRTGEKVFLECVQDMDHENMFWYRQDPGLGLRLIYFSYDVKMKEKGDIPEGYSVSREKKERFSLILESASTNQTSMYLCASSRAGTGIGANVLTFGAGSRLTVL.